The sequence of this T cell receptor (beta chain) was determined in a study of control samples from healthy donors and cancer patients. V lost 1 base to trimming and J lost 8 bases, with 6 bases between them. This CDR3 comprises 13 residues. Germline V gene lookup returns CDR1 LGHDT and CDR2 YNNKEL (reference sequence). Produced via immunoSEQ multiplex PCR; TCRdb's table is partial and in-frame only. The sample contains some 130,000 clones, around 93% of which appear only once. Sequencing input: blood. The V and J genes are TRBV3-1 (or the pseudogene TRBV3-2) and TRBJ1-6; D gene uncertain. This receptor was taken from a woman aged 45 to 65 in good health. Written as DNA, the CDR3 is TGTGCCAGCAGCCAAGGTTGGGATTCACCCCTCCACTTT. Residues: CASSQGWDSPLHF.